This T cell receptor (beta chain) was found in a study of blood T cell repertoires in COVID-19. For the study at large: Samples representing acute and convalescent COVID-19 were sourced from the United States, Italy and Spain.

In the original processing: Estimates of nucleated cell counts were drawn from the amplification of reference gene primers. Produced via immunoSEQ multiplex PCR; TCRdb's table is partial and in-frame only. The D gene and trimming were derived from the DNA, and the V and J assignments and clone size from that table. This table has around 44,000 clones, around 82% appearing once. Germline loops: CDR1 SGHNT, CDR2 YENEEA. The CDR3 is 14 residues long. The J segment lost 1 base and the V segment lost 1 base, leaving 1 base of the junction unmatched. This clone has more than one count but fewer than ten. Input material: peripheral blood. This clonotype was sampled from a man in his forties or fifties with active or convalescent COVID-19. J is TRBJ2-7 and V is TRBV11-3; 7 bases align to TRBD1. This CDR3 reads CASSLVRGSYEQYF. CDR3 DNA: TGTGCCAGCAGCTTAGTCAGGGGGTCCTACGAGCAGTACTTC.